Listed below are T cell receptor beta chains from one sample, sequenced in a study of tumor-infiltrating lymphocytes in primary liver carcinoma. MiXCR was run by TCRdb on the multiplex PCR reads, yielding one entry per CDR3 protein. The data contain tens of thousands of distinct CDR3 sequences, 65% to 85% of them seen just once; the ten biggest clones take up roughly a quarter. Sequencing input: liver tumor tissue from sampling region 5. These receptors all stem from a man aged 40-55 years with primary liver carcinoma and hepatitis B virus infection. Each CDR3 is given with its conserved first and last residue. The D gene is left open where the match is weak. Expanded clones get a size class; other rows say once, few or many, or leave the size out.

abundance	d_gene	j_gene	v_gene	CDR3aa	CDR3nt
few	-	TRBJ2-7	TRBV4-2	CASSQGVNEQYF	TGTGCCAGCAGCCAAGGTGTGAACGAGCAGTACTTC
-	-	TRBJ1-1	TRBV10-3	CAIQGGGMNTEAFF	TGTGCTATCCAAGGGGGAGGAATGAACACTGAAGCTTTCTTT
many	TRBD1	TRBJ1-4	TRBV11-2	CASSPGTGLNEKLFF	TGTGCCAGCAGCCCCGGGACAGGGCTAAATGAAAAACTGTTTTTT
-	-	TRBJ2-7	TRBV28	CGSNDFGASSYKQYF	TGTGGCAGCAATGACTTTGGGGCTTCCTCCTACAAGCAGTACTTC
-	-	TRBJ2-6	TRBV7-9	CVSSLTSSGANVLTF	TGTGTCAGCAGCCTAACGAGCTCTGGGGCCAACGTCCTGACTTTC
many	-	TRBJ1-6	TRBV5-5	CASTLRDKTSSYNSPLHF	TGTGCCAGCACCCTACGGGACAAGACGAGCTCCTATAATTCACCCCTCCACTTT
-	-	TRBJ2-5	TRBV12-3/TRBV12-4	CGSSRSGTGTQYF	TGTGGCAGCAGTCGAAGCGGGACAGGGACCCAGTACTTC
-	-	TRBJ2-7	TRBV11-2	CASNLAQVVHEQYF	TGTGCCAGTAACTTAGCTCAGGTCGTTCACGAGCAGTACTTC
-	-	TRBJ2-7	TRBV20-1	CSAVHPYASYEQYF	TGCAGTGCTGTCCACCCCTACGCCTCCTACGAGCAGTACTTC
-	-	TRBJ2-5	TRBV5-6	CTSSGSQGGETQYF	TGTACCAGCAGTGGGAGCCAGGGCGGGGAGACCCAGTACTTC
few	TRBD2	TRBJ2-1	TRBV4-3	CASSQGLAGKFDEQFF	TGCGCCAGTAGCCAGGGACTAGCGGGAAAATTTGATGAGCAGTTCTTC
-	-	TRBJ1-1	TRBV14	CTSSQDQGPYPAFF	TGTACAAGCAGCCAAGATCAGGGCCCCTACCCAGCTTTCTTT
few	-	TRBJ2-3	TRBV7-8	CASSISGYTDTQYF	TGTGCCAGCAGCATTAGCGGATACACAGATACGCAGTATTTT
-	TRBD1	TRBJ1-1	TRBV6-6	CASGGTGVRTEAFF	TGTGCCAGCGGTGGGACAGGGGTAAGGACTGAAGCTTTTTTC
-	-	TRBJ2-5	TRBV12-3/TRBV12-4	CASSMAWTETQYF	TGTGCCAGCAGCATGGCATGGACGGAGACCCAGTACTTC
-	-	TRBJ1-4	TRBV6-5	CASRIIAANEKLFF	TGTGCCAGCAGAATTATTGCAGCCAATGAAAAACTGTTTTTT
-	-	TRBJ1-5	TRBV11-2	CVSSLEGGLTKQPQHF	TGTGTCAGCAGCCTAGAAGGGGGACTGACGAAACAGCCCCAGCATTTT
many	TRBD1	TRBJ1-2	TRBV30	CAWSVAGGYGYTF	TGTGCCTGGAGTGTGGCAGGGGGCTATGGCTACACCTTC
-	TRBD2	TRBJ2-1	TRBV11-2	CASSSTMSGGYNEQFF	TGTGCCAGCAGCTCAACCATGAGCGGGGGTTACAATGAGCAGTTCTTC
few	-	TRBJ1-1	TRBV6-6	CASNIGGTTEAFF	TGTGCCAGCAATATAGGGGGGACTACTGAAGCTTTCTTT
-	TRBD1	TRBJ2-5	TRBV29-1	CSVEANRGRAETKYF	TGCAGCGTTGAAGCGAACAGGGGGCGAGCAGAGACCAAGTACTTT
-	-	TRBJ2-5	TRBV5-1	CAISFDKTQYF	TGCGCCATCAGCTTCGACAAGACTCAGTACTTC
-	-	TRBJ2-2	TRBV4-1	CASSHAVIGELFF	TGCGCCAGCAGCCACGCCGTAATCGGGGAGCTGTTTTTT
many	-	TRBJ1-1	TRBV9	CASSPPTGMGEAFF	TGTGCCAGCAGCCCTCCCACAGGGATGGGTGAAGCTTTCTTT
many	-	TRBJ2-2	TRBV5-1	CASSDPSRGDTGELFF	TGCGCCAGCTCAGACCCGTCCAGGGGGGACACCGGGGAGCTGTTTTTT
-	-	TRBJ2-3	TRBV4-3	CASSQEEGGTHYF	TGCGCCAGCAGCCAAGAGGAGGGAGGTACGCACTATTTT